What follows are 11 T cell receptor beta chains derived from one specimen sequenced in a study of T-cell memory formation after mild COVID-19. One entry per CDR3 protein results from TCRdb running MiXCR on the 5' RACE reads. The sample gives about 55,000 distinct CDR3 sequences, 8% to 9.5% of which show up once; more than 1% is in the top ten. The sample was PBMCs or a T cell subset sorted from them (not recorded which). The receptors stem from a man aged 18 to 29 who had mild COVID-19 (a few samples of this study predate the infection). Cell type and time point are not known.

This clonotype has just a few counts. This CDR3 is CASSYNSVGGAEAFF. The CDR3 DNA follows: TGTGCCAGCAGTTATAATAGTGTTGGGGGGGCTGAAGCTTTCTTT. The J gene is TRBJ1-1, the V gene TRBV6-5; tentative D call: TRBD1 (5 bases). The CDR3 length is 15 residues. V lost 3 bases and J 6 bases, leaving 17 bases between the germline ends. Germline CDR1 MNHEY, CDR2 SVGAGI.

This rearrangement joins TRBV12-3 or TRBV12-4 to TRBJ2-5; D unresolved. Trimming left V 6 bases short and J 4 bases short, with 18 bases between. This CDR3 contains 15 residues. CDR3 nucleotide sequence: TGTGCCAGCAGCAAAACGAGAGTGGTAGTAGAGACCCAGTACTTC. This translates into CASSKTRVVVETQYF.

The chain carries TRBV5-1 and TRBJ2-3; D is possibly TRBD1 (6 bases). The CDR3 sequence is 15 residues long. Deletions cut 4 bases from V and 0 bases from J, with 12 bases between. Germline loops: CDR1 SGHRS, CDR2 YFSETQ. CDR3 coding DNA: TGCGCCAGCAGCCCAGGACAGACTAGCACAGATACGCAGTATTTT. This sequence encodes CASSPGQTSTDTQYF.

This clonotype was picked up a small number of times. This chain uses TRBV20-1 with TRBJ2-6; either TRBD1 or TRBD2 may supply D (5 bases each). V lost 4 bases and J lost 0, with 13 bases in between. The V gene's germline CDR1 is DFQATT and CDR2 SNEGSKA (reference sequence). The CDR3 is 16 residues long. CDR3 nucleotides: TGCAGTGCTACTCCGGGACCCAGCTCTGGGGCCAACGTCCTGACTTTC. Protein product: CSATPGPSSGANVLTF.

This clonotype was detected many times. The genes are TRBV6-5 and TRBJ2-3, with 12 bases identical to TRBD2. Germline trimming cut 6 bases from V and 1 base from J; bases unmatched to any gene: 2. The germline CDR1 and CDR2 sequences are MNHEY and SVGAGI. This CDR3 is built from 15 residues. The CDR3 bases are TGTGCCAGCAGATGGACTAGCGGGGGCACAGATACGCAGTATTTT. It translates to CASRWTSGGTDTQYF.

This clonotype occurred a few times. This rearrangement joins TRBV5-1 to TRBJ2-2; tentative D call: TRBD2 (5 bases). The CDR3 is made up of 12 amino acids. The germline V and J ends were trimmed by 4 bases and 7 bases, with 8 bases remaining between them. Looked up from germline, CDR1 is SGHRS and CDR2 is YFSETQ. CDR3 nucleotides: TGCGCCAGCAGCCCTACTAGCGGGGAGCTGTTTTTT. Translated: CASSPTSGELFF.

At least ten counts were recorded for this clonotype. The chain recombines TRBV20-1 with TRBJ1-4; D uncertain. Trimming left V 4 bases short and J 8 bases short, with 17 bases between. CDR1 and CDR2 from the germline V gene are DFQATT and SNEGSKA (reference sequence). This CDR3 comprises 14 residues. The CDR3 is CSATGGPPNEKLFF. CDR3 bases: TGCAGTGCTACGGGCGGCCCCCCGAACGAAAAACTGTTTTTT.

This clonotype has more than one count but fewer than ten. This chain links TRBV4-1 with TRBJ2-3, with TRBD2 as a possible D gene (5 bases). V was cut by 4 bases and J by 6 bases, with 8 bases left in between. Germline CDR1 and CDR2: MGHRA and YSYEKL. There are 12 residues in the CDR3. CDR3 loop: CASSPPGDTQYF. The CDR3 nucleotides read TGCGCCAGCAGCCCCCCGGGGGATACGCAGTATTTT.

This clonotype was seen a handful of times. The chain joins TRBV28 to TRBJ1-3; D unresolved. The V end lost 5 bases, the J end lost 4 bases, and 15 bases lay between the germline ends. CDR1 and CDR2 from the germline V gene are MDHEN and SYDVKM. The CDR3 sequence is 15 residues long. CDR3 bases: TGTGCCAGCAGTGCCATTGTCGGGAGAGGAAACACCATATATTTT. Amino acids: CASSAIVGRGNTIYF.

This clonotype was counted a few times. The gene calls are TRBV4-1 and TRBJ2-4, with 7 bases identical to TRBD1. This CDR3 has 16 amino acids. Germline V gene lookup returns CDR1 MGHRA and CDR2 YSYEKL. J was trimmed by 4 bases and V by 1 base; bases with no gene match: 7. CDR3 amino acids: CASSQVVRDRKNIQYF. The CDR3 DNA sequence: TGCGCCAGCAGCCAAGTCGTCCGGGACAGAAAAAACATTCAGTACTTC.

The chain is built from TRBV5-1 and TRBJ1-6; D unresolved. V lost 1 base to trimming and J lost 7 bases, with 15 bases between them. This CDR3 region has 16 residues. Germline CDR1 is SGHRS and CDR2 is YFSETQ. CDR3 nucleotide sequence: TGCGCCAGCAGCTTGCTCGGAGGGAGGGCAAATTCACCCCTCCACTTT. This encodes CASSLLGGRANSPLHF. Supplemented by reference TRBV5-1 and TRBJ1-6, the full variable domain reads KAGVTQTPRYLIKTRGQQVTLSCSPISGHRSVSWYQQTPGQGLQFLFEYFSETQRNKGNFPGRFSGRQFSNSRSEMNVSTLELGDSALYLCASSLLGGRANSPLHFGNGTRLTVT.